The 5 T cell receptor beta chains below come from one sample, sequenced in a study of shared clonotypes between healthy human individuals. Assay: immunoSEQ multiplex PCR; the TCRdb copy retains only in-frame clones and omits some. Altogether about 490,000 clones are present, almost 80% being singletons, with the ten largest covering around 12%. The sequenced sample consisted of PBMCs. The receptors were gathered from a woman between 40 and 55 years old in good health. Some clones in this sample may be carry-over from other donors' samples.

To note about this clone: The same CDR3 arises from other DNA sequences in this sample as well. This chain connects TRBV30 to TRBJ2-5; D ambiguous. CDR3 length: 10 amino acids. V gave up 0 bases and J gave up 8 bases, with 4 bases separating them. Germline assignment: CDR1 GTSNPN and CDR2 SVGIG (reference sequence). The CDR3 sequence: CAWSVRTQYF. The CDR3, as DNA: TGTGCCTGGAGTGTCCGAACCCAGTACTTC.

The chain has TRBV19 and TRBJ2-7; D is ambiguous. This CDR3 has 14 amino acids. Trimming pared 4 bases from V and 3 bases from J, leaving 13 bases between. Germline CDR1 reads LNHDA; CDR2 reads SQIVND (reference sequence). CDR3 amino acids: CASSTPGLNYEQYF. The CDR3 DNA is TGTGCCAGTAGTACCCCGGGTTTAAACTACGAGCAGTACTTC.

The chain recombines TRBV30 with TRBJ2-5; TRBD2 matches 7 bases. The V and J ends lost 4 bases and 5 bases, in that order; junction bases with no gene match: 7. The CDR3 is 13 amino acids. From germline, CDR1 is GTSNPN and CDR2 SVGIG (reference sequence). Here the CDR3 reads CAWKRGGRETQYF. CDR3 DNA: TGTGCCTGGAAACGGGGAGGGCGGGAGACCCAGTACTTC. Complete variable domain (other parts from reference TRBV30 and TRBJ2-5): SQTIHQWPATLVQPVGSPLSLECTVEGTSNPNLYWYRQAAGRGLQLLFYSVGIGQISSEVPQNLSASRPQDRQFILSSKKLLLSDSGFYLCAWKRGGRETQYFGPGTRLLVL.

In this sample, this clone turned up once. This chain uses TRBV27 with TRBJ2-7, with TRBD2 identical over 13 bases. After removal of 2 bases from V and 1 base from J, the junction contained 2 bases not matched to a gene. Germline V gene lookup returns CDR1 MNHEY and CDR2 SMNVEV (reference sequence). The CDR3 runs to 16 residues. CDR3 coding DNA: TGTGCCAGCAGTTTAAGGACTAGCGGGAGTTCCTACGAGCAGTACTTC. As protein: CASSLRTSGSSYEQYF.

This clone was detected only a few times. Other DNA sequences in the same sample also yield this CDR3. This chain uses TRBV7-9 with TRBJ1-2; D is unresolved. Per the germline V gene, CDR1 is SEHNR and CDR2 is FQNEAQ (reference sequence). Trimming removed 1 base from V and 5 bases from J, with 5 bases in between. This CDR3 region has 12 residues. The CDR3 nucleotides read TGTGCCAGCAGCTTAGGTACATATGGCTACACCTTC. Its translation: CASSLGTYGYTF.